These 17 T cell receptor beta chains originate from one sample sequenced in a study of blood T cell repertoires in COVID-19. The data were produced by immunoSEQ multiplex PCR, yet TCRdb's version contains in-frame clones alone and is incomplete. The sample yields 200,000 to 300,000 clones, about 73% seen once. Material for sequencing was peripheral blood. The receptors were sampled from a woman aged 80 or older with acute or convalescent COVID-19.

The rearrangement uses TRBV2 and TRBJ1-5; possibly TRBD1 for D (5 bases). Germline V gives CDR1 SNHLY, CDR2 FYNNEI. The V and J ends lost 5 bases and 2 bases respectively, with 13 bases between them. The CDR3 contains 15 residues. The chain's CDR3 is CASSKGSSGNQPQHF. In DNA form, the CDR3 reads TGTGCCAGCAGTAAGGGGTCGTCGGGCAATCAGCCCCAGCATTTT.

There are a few counts of this clone. The rearrangement links TRBV4-3 to TRBJ1-6, with D tentatively TRBD1 (5 bases). The CDR3 is made up of 15 amino acids. V lost 1 base, J lost 9 bases, and 13 bases lay in between. The V gene's germline CDR1 is LGHNA and CDR2 YSLEER. Written as DNA, the CDR3 is TGCGCCAGCAGCCAAGGGTCCCGCGGGGGTTCACCCCTCCACTTT. This translates into CASSQGSRGGSPLHF.

The rearrangement uses TRBV10-3 and TRBJ2-2, with D perhaps TRBD1 (6 bases). Germline CDR1 reads ENHRY; CDR2 reads SYGVKD. Trimming cost V 5 bases and J 7 bases, with 14 bases left between them. The CDR3 contains 14 residues. Here the CDR3 DNA reads TGTGCCATCAGTTCAACAGGGCAGATCGGGGAGCTGTTTTTT. This codes for CAISSTGQIGELFF.

The chain couples TRBV5-1 to TRBJ1-6, with 9 bases that match TRBD1. With V trimmed by 5 bases and J by 8 bases, 8 bases remained unmatched. The CDR3 covers 15 residues. Germline loops: CDR1 SGHRS, CDR2 YFSETQ. CDR3 sequence reads: CASRRQTGGDSPLHF. The DNA of the CDR3 is TGCGCCAGCAGGCGCCAGACAGGGGGAGATTCACCCCTCCACTTT.

The V and J genes are TRBV30 and TRBJ2-1; TRBD2 aligns across 10 bases. Germline V lookup: CDR1 GTSNPN, CDR2 SVGIG (reference sequence). The CDR3 is made up of 15 amino acids. J was trimmed by 8 bases and V by 1 base; bases with no gene match: 8. Here the CDR3 DNA reads TGTGCCTGGAGTGCCGGTACTAGCGGGGCCTATGAGCAGTTCTTC. Translation gives CAWSAGTSGAYEQFF.

The chain recombines TRBV6-5 with TRBJ2-7; no definite D call. Per germline, CDR1 MNHEY and CDR2 SVGAGI. The CDR3 spans 13 residues. V gave up 9 bases and J gave up 3 bases, with 15 bases separating them. CDR3 DNA: TGTGCCAGTACTGTGACTGCCGACTACGAGCAGTACTTC. Translation: CASTVTADYEQYF.

This clone was seen a few times. V usage is TRBV7-8 and J usage is TRBJ2-7; 9 bases align to TRBD1. V shed 5 bases, J shed 2 bases, and the junction held 4 bases outside the gene matches. The germline gives CDR1 SGHVS, CDR2 FQNEAQ. The CDR3 loop spans 14 amino acids. The CDR3 sequence: CASSHRDRAYEQYF. The DNA for the CDR3 is TGTGCCAGCAGCCACCGGGACAGGGCCTACGAGCAGTACTTC.

This clone was recorded only once. J is TRBJ2-3 and V is TRBV11-3; no firm D call. Germline values: CDR1 SGHNT, CDR2 YENEEA. The CDR3 runs 13 residues. Between the trimmed V and J ends, which lost 8 bases and 1 base, there was a span of 10 bases. The CDR3 sequence is CASLTVCTDTQYF. The DNA of the CDR3 is TGTGCCAGCCTCACGGTCTGCACAGATACGCAGTATTTT.

The CDR3 sequence: CASSAETGPGEKLFF. CDR3 sequence (DNA): TGTGCCAGCAGTGCCGAGACAGGGCCGGGAGAAAAACTGTTTTTT. V usage is TRBV2 and J usage is TRBJ1-4; 7 positions match TRBD1. Germline lookup yields CDR1 SNHLY and CDR2 FYNNEI. V dropped 4 bases and J dropped 8; count of bases not matched to a gene: 10. The CDR3 is 15 residues long.

This clone has only one observation. The chain combines TRBV6-1 with TRBJ2-1; D is possibly TRBD2 (6 bases). Germline V lookup: CDR1 MNHNS, CDR2 SASEGT. The V gene lost 1 base and the J gene lost 9 bases, with 13 bases spanning the gap. The CDR3 is 14 amino acids. For the CDR3, the DNA is TGTGCCAGCAGTGAAGGGACTATTTCACGTGAGCAGTTCTTC. The encoded protein is CASSEGTISREQFF.

V and J are TRBV7-2 and TRBJ2-2; 13 nucleotides agree with TRBD2. Germline assignment: CDR1 SGHTA and CDR2 FQGNSA. This CDR3 region has 16 residues. The V and J ends lost 5 bases and 4 bases, in that order; junction bases with no gene match: 4. CDR3 loop: CASSAGLAGFTGELFF. Written as DNA, the CDR3 is TGTGCCAGCAGCGCGGGACTAGCGGGGTTCACCGGGGAGCTGTTTTTT. The full variable domain, completed using reference TRBV7-2 and TRBJ2-2, is GAGVSQSPSNKVTEKGKDVELRCDPISGHTALYWYRQSLGQGLEFLIYFQGNSAPDKSGLPSDRFSAERTGGSVSTLTIQRTQQEDSAVYLCASSAGLAGFTGELFFGEGSRLTVL.

This chain uses TRBV5-6 with TRBJ2-5; D is perhaps TRBD2 (6 bases). The CDR3 covers 13 residues. V lost 1 base to trimming and J lost 11 bases, with 15 bases between them. Germline V lookup: CDR1 SGHDT, CDR2 YYEEEE. This CDR3 is CASSLSGTSLQYF. The CDR3 DNA is TGTGCCAGCAGCTTGTCCGGGACTTCCCTACAGTACTTC.

The V gene is TRBV5-4, the J gene TRBJ2-3; TRBD2 is a possible D gene (5 bases). Looked up from germline, CDR1 is SGHNT and CDR2 is YYREEE (reference sequence). The CDR3 loop spans 16 amino acids. The V end was cut by 2 bases, the J end by 4 bases, with 17 bases between. In DNA form, the CDR3 reads TGTGCCAGCAGCTTAGCCAACAGAAAGGGAGCAGATACGCAGTATTTT. Translated, it gives CASSLANRKGADTQYF.

The chain links TRBV6-6 to TRBJ1-2; TRBD1 matches at 8 bases. This CDR3 contains 13 residues. CDR1 and CDR2 (germline): MNHNY, SVGAGI (reference sequence). The J segment lost 3 bases and the V segment lost 8 bases, leaving 5 bases of the junction unmatched. CDR3 sequence: CASSQGVYYGYTF. For the CDR3, the DNA is TGTGCCAGCTCACAGGGGGTGTACTATGGCTACACCTTC.

The count of this clone is one. The rearrangement joins TRBV3-1 (or the pseudogene TRBV3-2) to TRBJ2-7, with unresolved D. V lost 6 bases to trimming and J lost 3 bases, with 6 bases between them. The germline CDR1 and CDR2 sequences are LGHDT and YNNKEL (reference sequence). This CDR3 has 11 amino acids. The CDR3 sequence: CASSRRYEQYF. The CDR3 DNA follows: TGTGCCAGCAGTCGTCGCTACGAGCAGTACTTC.

This clone has ten or more counts. The chain is built from TRBV9 and TRBJ1-4; the D gene is possibly TRBD1 (5 bases). The germline V gene has CDR1 SGDLS and CDR2 YYNGEE. CDR3 length equals 15 residues. Trimming stripped 3 bases from V and 3 bases from J, with 12 bases between. The CDR3 is CASSATGTANEKLFF. The DNA for the CDR3 is TGTGCCAGCAGCGCGACCGGGACTGCTAATGAAAAACTGTTTTTT.

The chain has TRBV5-6 and TRBJ2-2; 10 nucleotides line up with TRBD1. From germline, CDR1 is SGHDT and CDR2 YYEEEE. The length of the CDR3 is 14 residues. V was pared by 4 bases and J by 5 bases, with 2 bases of the junction left unmatched. The CDR3 reads CASSRGQGTGELFF. The CDR3 DNA sequence: TGTGCCAGCAGCAGGGGACAGGGGACCGGGGAGCTGTTTTTT. Combining the CDR3 with reference TRBV5-6 and TRBJ2-2 gives the whole variable domain DAGVTQSPTHLIKTRGQQVTLRCSPKSGHDTVSWYQQALGQGPQFIFQYYEEEERQRGNFPDRFSGHQFPNYSSELNVNALLLGDSALYLCASSRGQGTGELFFGEGSRLTVL.